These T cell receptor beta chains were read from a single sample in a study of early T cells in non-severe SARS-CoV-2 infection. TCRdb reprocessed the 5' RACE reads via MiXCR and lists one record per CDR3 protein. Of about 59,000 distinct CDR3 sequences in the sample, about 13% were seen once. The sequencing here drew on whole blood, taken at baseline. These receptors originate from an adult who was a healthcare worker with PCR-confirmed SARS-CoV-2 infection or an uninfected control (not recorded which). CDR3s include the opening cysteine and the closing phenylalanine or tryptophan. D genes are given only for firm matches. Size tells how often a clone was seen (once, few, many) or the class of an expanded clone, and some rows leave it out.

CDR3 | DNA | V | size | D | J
CDSTLDGSTDTQYF | TGCGACAGCACCCTGGACGGAAGCACAGATACGCAGTATTTT | TRBV5-1 | - | - | TRBJ2-3
CASSTSWSGELFF | TGTGCCAGTAGTACCAGTTGGTCCGGGGAGCTGTTTTTT | TRBV19 | - | - | TRBJ2-2
CASSYSAVYGYTF | TGTGCCAGCAGTTACTCTGCAGTTTATGGCTACACCTTC | TRBV6-5 | few | - | TRBJ1-2
CASSIGSGANVLTF | TGTGCCAGCAGCATAGGCTCTGGGGCCAACGTCCTGACTTTC | TRBV11-3 | many | - | TRBJ2-6
CASSLARGIGYTF | TGTGCCAGCAGCTTAGCGCGAGGAATTGGCTACACCTTC | TRBV7-8 | few | - | TRBJ1-2
CAMDRGPYEQYF | TGTGCCATGGACAGGGGGCCCTACGAGCAGTACTTC | TRBV10-3 | - | TRBD1 | TRBJ2-7
CSVEEQGKYTDTQYF | TGCAGCGTTGAGGAACAAGGGAAATACACAGATACGCAGTATTTT | TRBV29-1 | many | - | TRBJ2-3
CASSDNFGNTEAFF | TGCGCCAGCAGTGATAATTTTGGGAACACTGAAGCTTTCTTT | TRBV10-1 | few | - | TRBJ1-1
CATTLGTVTNYGYTF | TGTGCCACCACCTTAGGGACAGTTACTAACTATGGCTACACCTTC | TRBV28 | - | TRBD1 | TRBJ1-2
CASSLRGEETQYF | TGTGCCAGCAGCTTACGGGGGGAAGAGACCCAGTACTTC | TRBV13 | few | TRBD2 | TRBJ2-5
CASSTDSSYEQYF | TGCGCCAGCAGCACGGACAGCTCCTACGAGCAGTACTTC | TRBV5-1 | few | - | TRBJ2-7
CASGLGQLNTEAFF | TGTGCCAGCGGTCTGGGACAGCTGAACACTGAAGCTTTCTTT | TRBV28 | - | TRBD1 | TRBJ1-1
CSVPGVSSYNEQFF | TGCAGCGTTCCAGGGGTGAGCTCCTACAATGAGCAGTTCTTC | TRBV29-1 | - | - | TRBJ2-1
CASSSSGTGANVLTF | TGTGCCAGCAGTTCCTCAGGGACCGGGGCCAACGTCCTGACTTTC | TRBV12-3/TRBV12-4 | few | - | TRBJ2-6